The TCR beta chain under discussion was sequenced for a study of blood T cell repertoires in COVID-19 (TCRdb year 2020). For the wider study: Samples from collaborators originated in the United States, Italy and Spain and spanned both the acute and convalescent phases of COVID-19. The material from the prospective study consisted of cDNA or gDNA derived from T cells, B-cell-depleted T cells, or PBMCs. The dataset comprised deeply sampled blood TCRbeta repertoires from subjects exposed to, actively infected with, or recovered from COVID-19. The repertoires were released in a freely available public database intended as a resource for research on the immune response to SARS-CoV-2. The samples were drawn from two sources: the first 160 participants of the ongoing ImmuneRACE study, and 1,200 or so subjects contributed by 6 global collaborators. The sample metadata nearly always contained a de-identified subject ID, COVID-19 status, age in years and sex. Where available, HLA class I and class II types were taken from metadata supplied by the sample provider and were not determined by assay-based typing. General conclusions and limits of the study: The amount of clinical and demographic metadata varied by source and participant and was provided uncurated.

A word on this clone: Its antigen remains unidentified. Base quality data are lacking; no much larger clone is found one base away.

One collaborating source in Seattle enrolled patients while the patients were actively infected and followed the patients over time throughout the course of disease. Each collaborating institution followed its own protocols to collect whole blood in K2EDTA tubes. For TCRbeta analysis, collaborators shipped samples in one of three forms: frozen whole blood, isolated PBMCs, or DNA extracted from either of those sample types. CDR1 and CDR2, per the germline V gene (reference sequence), are SGHNT and YYREEE. The cysteine opens and the phenylalanine closes a CDR3 of 14 amino acids. Only the CDR3 region is kept as DNA, spanning 42 bases read in frame from base 1. From V the trimming removes 4 bases and from J it removes 4 bases, while the gene matches leave 7 bases of the junction unaccounted for. The immunoSEQ Assay, a bias-controlled multiplex PCR, was used to amplify TCRbeta CDR3 regions from genomic DNA. On the authors' methods: Within the assay, amplification of reference gene primers was used to estimate how many nucleated cells each sample contained. Sequence reads were collapsed and filtered to measure the absolute abundance of every unique TCRbeta CDR3 rearrangement. For each sample, productive Simpson clonality was calculated by taking the square root of Simpson's diversity index across productive rearrangements. Not all clones reach the TCRdb copy of this immuneACCESS table, which keeps in-frame sequences only. Checked studies attribute under half of the gap to unresolved V genes and leave the rest unexplained. The V and J calls and clone size were taken over from that table, and D and trimming were inferred from the DNA. This sample holds nearly 350,000 clones; about 89% were observed only once. The ten biggest clones cover about 6% of the sample.

The receptor's source is a woman aged 45 to 65 with COVID-19, enrolled during active disease. The specimen sequenced was peripheral blood. The chain joins TRBV5-4 to TRBJ1-2; the junction holds 7 bases that match TRBD1. The DNA sequence is given as TGTGCCAGCAGCCGAGGGACAGTTGGCTATGGCTACACCTTC. This gives the protein CASSRGTVGYGYTF.